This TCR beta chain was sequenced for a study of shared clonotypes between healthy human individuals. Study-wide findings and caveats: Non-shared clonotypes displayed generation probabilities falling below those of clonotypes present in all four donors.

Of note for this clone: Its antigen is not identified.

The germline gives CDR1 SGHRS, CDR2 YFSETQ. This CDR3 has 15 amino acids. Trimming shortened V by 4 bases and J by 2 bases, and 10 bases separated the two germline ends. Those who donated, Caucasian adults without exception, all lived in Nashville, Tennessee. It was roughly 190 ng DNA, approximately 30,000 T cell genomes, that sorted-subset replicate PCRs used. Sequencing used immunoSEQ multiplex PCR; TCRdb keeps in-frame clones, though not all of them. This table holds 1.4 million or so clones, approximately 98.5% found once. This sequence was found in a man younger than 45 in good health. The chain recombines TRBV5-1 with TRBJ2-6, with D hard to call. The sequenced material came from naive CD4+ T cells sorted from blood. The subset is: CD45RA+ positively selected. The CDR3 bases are TGCGCCAGCAGCCTGCCGGAGACTGGGGCCAACGTCCTGACTTTC. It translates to CASSLPETGANVLTF.